This TCR beta chain was found in a study of graft-versus-host responses after intestinal transplantation (TCRdb year 2021). A note on the overall study: The transplants that recipients got were multivisceral, liver-intestinal, or isolated intestinal. Alloreactive clones were identified by sequencing pre-transplant mixed lymphocyte reaction products and comparing them with unstimulated pre-transplant donor and recipient T cells. A cohort of about 26 intestinal transplant recipients, including one retransplant, was enrolled, and 3 patients lacking pretransplant specimens were excluded. A peak of at least 4% donor T cells among recipient peripheral blood mononuclear cells was the definition used for donor T cell macrochimerism. Bulk TCR-beta CDR3 sequencing was used to track graft-versus-host and host-versus-graft alloreactive T cell clones in the graft, circulation and bone marrow after intestinal transplantation. Rather than being sequenced by the commercial service, samples from three later patients were sequenced in-house on an Illumina MiSeq and processed with MiXCR. Every recipient was given anti-thymocyte globulin induction, then maintenance tacrolimus and steroids for roughly 3 years. What the study reported, not specific to this receptor: Early after transplant, declines in HvG clones were associated with peak levels of circulating GvH clones. High GvH to HvG T cell clonal ratios were observed in the allografts of patients with donor T cell macrochimerism. The conclusions were limited by the relatively low number and heterogeneity of the intestinal transplant patients. GvH clones were detected in recipient bone marrow, and some of these GvH clones were observed earlier in ileal mucosa or blood, consistent with an intestinal mucosal origin.

What this sample's time point label stands for: cells obtained before transplantation from donor or recipient. CD3+CD4+ and CD3+CD8+ populations were FACS-sorted from unstimulated pre-transplant donor and recipient cells taken from spleen or lymph nodes. The germline V gene (reference sequence) specifies LNHNV as CDR1 and YYDKDF as CDR2. Compared with germline, V lacks 5 bases and J lacks 7 bases; bases without a gene match: 5. Taken from cysteine to phenylalanine, the CDR3 has 13 residues. The sequence is cut down to CDR3 DNA, 39 bases in frame from base 1. Points on this clone: Its recognized antigen is unknown. Per-base qualities were not stored, and no clone one base away is much larger.

The method behind the library was the immunoSEQ multiplex PCR assay. For most patients, genomic DNA was isolated with the Qiagen DNeasy Blood and Tissue Kit and sent frozen to Adaptive Biotechnologies for TCR sequencing. For most patients, high-throughput TCR-beta CDR3 sequencing of genomic DNA was performed by Adaptive Biotechnologies. Per the source publication's procedure: Adaptive's ImmunoSEQ software was the source of the TCR sequencing data for 15 to 20 patients, while three other patients were processed with MiXCR and VDJtools. CD4 versus CD8 sorting errors were corrected by removing sequences found in both subsets at a frequency ratio below 5:1. Because the origin of CDR3 nucleotide sequences shared between donor and recipient could not be assigned, those sequences were removed. At least 2-fold expansion over unstimulated cells and a minimum CFSE-low frequency of 0.002% (template counts) or 0.001% (read counts) were required for clones to be classified as alloreactive. A clone was considered mappable if detected in the sequenced pre-transplant spleen, lymph node, or MLR CFSE-low populations of the donor or recipient. Cumulative frequency of alloreactive clones was calculated as a percentage of all sequences weighted by copy number. TCRdb obtained this table from immuneACCESS and retained in-frame rearrangements with V and J assigned. These tables miss some clones; where compared with another copy, unresolved V genes account for less than half of the shortfall, and the remainder is unexplained. D and trimming come from the DNA, and the V and J calls and clone size come from that table. The sample data list some 100,000 clones, and about 90% of these were observed just once. The top ten clonotypes cover about 0.07% of the sample.

In this chain, TRBV15 is recombined with TRBJ1-5; TRBD1 agrees with 7 junctional bases. Here the sequenced sample was unstimulated CD8+ T cells sorted from spleen or lymph node cells, taken before transplant. The TCR sequence derives from a human donor who was the organ donor for an intestinal transplant. The CDR3 here reads CATSPDRDQPQHF. The DNA sequence follows: TGTGCCACCAGCCCAGACAGGGACCAGCCCCAGCATTTT.